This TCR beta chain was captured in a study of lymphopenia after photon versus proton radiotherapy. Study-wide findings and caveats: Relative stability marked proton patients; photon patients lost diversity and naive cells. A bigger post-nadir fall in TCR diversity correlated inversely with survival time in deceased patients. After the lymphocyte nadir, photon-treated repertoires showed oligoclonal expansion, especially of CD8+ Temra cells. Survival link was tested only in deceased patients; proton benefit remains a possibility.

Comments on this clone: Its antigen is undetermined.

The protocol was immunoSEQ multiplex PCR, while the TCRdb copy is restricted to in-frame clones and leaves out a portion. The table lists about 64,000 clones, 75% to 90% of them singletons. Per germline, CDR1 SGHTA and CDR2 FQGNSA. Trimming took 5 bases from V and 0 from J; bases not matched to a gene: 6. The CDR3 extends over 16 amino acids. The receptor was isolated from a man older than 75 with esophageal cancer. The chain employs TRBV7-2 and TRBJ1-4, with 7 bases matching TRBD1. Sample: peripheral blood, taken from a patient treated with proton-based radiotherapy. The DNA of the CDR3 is TGTGCCAGCAGCAAGACAGGGATCGCAACTAATGAAAAACTGTTTTTT. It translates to CASSKTGIATNEKLFF.